This T cell receptor (beta chain) came from a study of blood T cell repertoires in COVID-19. Study information: Samples came from the United States, Italy and Spain, spanning acute and convalescent COVID-19.

About this clone itself: At one of its ends the junction is not consistent with the germline gene, which may arise from a read error.

The protocol was immunoSEQ multiplex PCR, while the TCRdb copy is restricted to in-frame clones and leaves out a portion. The table has around 230,000 clones, 65% to 85% seen once; the top ten hold 7% to 10%. Sequenced material: peripheral blood. The sequence was collected from a woman aged 45-59 years with acute or convalescent COVID-19.

The CDR3: CASSDRDRDSQGTQYF. CDR3 bases: TGTGCCAGCAGCGACCGGGACAGGGACAGCCAAGGGACCCAGTACTTC. V gene TRBV7-2 combines with J gene TRBJ2-5, with 9 bases fitting TRBD1. This CDR3 has 16 residues. Germline V gene sequence: CDR1 SGHTA, CDR2 FQGNSA.